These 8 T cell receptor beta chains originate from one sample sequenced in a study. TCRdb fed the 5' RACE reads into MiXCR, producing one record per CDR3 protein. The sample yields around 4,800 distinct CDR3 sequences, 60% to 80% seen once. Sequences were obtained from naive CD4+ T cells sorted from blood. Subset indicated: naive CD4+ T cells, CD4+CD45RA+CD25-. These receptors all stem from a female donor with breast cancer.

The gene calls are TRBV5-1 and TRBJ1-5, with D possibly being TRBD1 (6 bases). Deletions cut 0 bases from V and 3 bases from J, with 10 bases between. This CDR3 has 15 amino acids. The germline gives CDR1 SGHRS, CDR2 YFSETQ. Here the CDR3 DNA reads TGCGCCAGCAGCTTGGACGGACAGAACAATCAGCCCCAGCATTTT. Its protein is CASSLDGQNNQPQHF. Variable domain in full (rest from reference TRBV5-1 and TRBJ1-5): KAGVTQTPRYLIKTRGQQVTLSCSPISGHRSVSWYQQTPGQGLQFLFEYFSETQRNKGNFPGRFSGRQFSNSRSEMNVSTLELGDSALYLCASSLDGQNNQPQHFGDGTRLSIL.

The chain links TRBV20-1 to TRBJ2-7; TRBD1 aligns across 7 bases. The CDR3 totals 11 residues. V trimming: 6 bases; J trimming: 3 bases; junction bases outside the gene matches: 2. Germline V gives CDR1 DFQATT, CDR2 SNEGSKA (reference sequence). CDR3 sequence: CSAGTDYEQYF. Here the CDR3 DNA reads TGCAGTGCAGGGACAGACTACGAGCAGTACTTC.

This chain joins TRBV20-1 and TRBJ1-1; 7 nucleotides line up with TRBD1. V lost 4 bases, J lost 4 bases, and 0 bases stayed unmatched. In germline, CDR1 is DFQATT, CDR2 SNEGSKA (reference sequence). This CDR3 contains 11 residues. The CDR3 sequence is CSATGGTEAFF. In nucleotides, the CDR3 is TGCAGTGCTACAGGGGGCACTGAAGCTTTCTTT.

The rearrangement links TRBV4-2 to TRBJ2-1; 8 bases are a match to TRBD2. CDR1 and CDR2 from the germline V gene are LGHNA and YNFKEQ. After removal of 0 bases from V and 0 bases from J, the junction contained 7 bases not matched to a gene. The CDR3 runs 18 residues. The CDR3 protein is CASSQDQLAESSYNEQFF. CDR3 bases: TGTGCCAGCAGCCAAGATCAACTAGCGGAGAGCTCCTACAATGAGCAGTTCTTC.

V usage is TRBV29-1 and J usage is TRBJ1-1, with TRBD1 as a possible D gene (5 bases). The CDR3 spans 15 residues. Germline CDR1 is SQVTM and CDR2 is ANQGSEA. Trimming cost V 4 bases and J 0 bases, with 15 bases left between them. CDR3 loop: CSVVLAQGMNTEAFF. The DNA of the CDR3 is TGCAGCGTTGTGTTGGCCCAGGGTATGAACACTGAAGCTTTCTTT.

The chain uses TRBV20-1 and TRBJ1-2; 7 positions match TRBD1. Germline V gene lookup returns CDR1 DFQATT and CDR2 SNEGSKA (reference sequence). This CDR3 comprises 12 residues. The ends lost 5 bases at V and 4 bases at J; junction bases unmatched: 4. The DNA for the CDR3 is TGCAGTGCTCCCCGGGACAGCTATGGCTACACCTTC. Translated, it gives CSAPRDSYGYTF.

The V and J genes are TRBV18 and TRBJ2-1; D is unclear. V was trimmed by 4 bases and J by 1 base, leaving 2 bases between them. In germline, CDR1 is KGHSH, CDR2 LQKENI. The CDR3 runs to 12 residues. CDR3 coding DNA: TGTGCCAGCTCACAGTCCTACAATGAGCAGTTCTTC. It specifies CASSQSYNEQFF.

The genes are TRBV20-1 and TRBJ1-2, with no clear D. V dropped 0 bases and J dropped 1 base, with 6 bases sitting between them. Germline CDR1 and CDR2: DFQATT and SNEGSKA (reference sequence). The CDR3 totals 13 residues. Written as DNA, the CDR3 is TGCAGTGCTAGAGAACAGATTAACTATGGCTACACCTTC. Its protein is CSAREQINYGYTF.